The clone carrying this TCR beta chain was picked up many times. Unique molecular identifiers were built into the TCRbeta library. Each CDR3 protein is one row after TCRdb ran MiXCR on the PCR reads. The data contain roughly 180,000 distinct CDR3 sequences, more than 12% of them singletons. These data belong to a study of T-cell reconstitution after alpha-beta-depleted transplantation in children. The germline V gene encodes CDR1 WSHSY and CDR2 SAAADI. The length of the CDR3 is 17 residues. V dropped 2 bases and J dropped 3; count of bases not matched to a gene: 8. The sequencing used PBMCs from the stem cell graft donor, collected from the stem cell graft. The receptor was derived from a human donor who donated a stem cell graft to a child with acute lymphoblastic leukemia. This chain uses TRBV10-2 with TRBJ1-5; 9 bases match TRBD1. The CDR3 nucleotides are TGCGCCAGCAGTGAGCCCTCCCACAGGGGGCTCAATCAGCCCCAGCATTTT. Protein product: CASSEPSHRGLNQPQHF.